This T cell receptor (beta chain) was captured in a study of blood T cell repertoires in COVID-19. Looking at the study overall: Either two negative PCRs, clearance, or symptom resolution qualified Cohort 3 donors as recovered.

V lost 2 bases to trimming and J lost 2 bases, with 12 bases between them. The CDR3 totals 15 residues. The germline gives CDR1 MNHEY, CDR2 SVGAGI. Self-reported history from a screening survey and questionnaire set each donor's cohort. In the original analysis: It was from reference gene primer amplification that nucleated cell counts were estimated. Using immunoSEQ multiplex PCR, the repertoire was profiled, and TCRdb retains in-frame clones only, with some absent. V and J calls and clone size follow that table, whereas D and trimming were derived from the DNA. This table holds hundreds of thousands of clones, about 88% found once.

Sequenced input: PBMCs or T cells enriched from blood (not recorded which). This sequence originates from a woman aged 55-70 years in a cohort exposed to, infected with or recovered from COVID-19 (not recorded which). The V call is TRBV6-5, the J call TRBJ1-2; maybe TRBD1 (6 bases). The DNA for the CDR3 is TGTGCCAGCAGTTACGCGCAAACAGGGAACTATGGCTACACCTTC. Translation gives CASSYAQTGNYGYTF.